In this sample, the clone carrying this T cell receptor (beta chain) turned up once. The antigen remains undetermined. The record originates from a study of T cell responses to AZD1222 COVID-19 vaccine. Regarding the study as a whole: The donors showed a predominance of white British ancestry and of females, with possible underestimation of clonal diversity. Seropositive at baseline were only six AZD1222 recipients. The study found vaccine-associated CD4 TCRs spanning spike, dominant at 160-218 and 743-854. Receipt of two AZD1222 doses was followed by a rise in Spike-specific TCR breadth and depth.

V was cut by 6 bases and J by 6 bases, with 12 bases left in between. The germline gives CDR1 SQVTM, CDR2 ANQGSEA. The CDR3 is 11 amino acids. Only in-frame clones appear in the TCRdb table, and some are missing; sequencing was by immunoSEQ multiplex PCR. The sample carries 140,000 to 150,000 clones, about nine tenths recorded once. This specimen was peripheral blood, taken 28 days after the second AZD1222 dose. The chain recombines TRBV29-1 with TRBJ2-7; TRBD1 might be the D (6 bases). The clonotype originates from an adult who received the AZD1222 COVID-19 vaccine. The CDR3 sequence is CSVRDKGEQYF. CDR3 bases: TGCAGCGTCAGGGACAAGGGCGAGCAGTACTTC.